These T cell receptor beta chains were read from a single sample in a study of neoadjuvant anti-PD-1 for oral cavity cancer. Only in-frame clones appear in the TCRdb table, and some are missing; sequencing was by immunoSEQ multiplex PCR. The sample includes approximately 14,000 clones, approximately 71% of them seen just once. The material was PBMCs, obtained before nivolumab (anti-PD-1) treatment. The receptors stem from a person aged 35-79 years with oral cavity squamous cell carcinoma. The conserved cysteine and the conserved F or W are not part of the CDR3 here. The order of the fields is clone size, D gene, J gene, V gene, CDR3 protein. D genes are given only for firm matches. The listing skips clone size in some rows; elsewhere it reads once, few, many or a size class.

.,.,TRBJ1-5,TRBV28,ASSSGPTGQPQH
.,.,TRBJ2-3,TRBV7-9,ASNSDTQY
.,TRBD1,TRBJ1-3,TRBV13,ASSIYHWTGGNTIY
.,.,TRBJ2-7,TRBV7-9,ASSFGGSISYEQY
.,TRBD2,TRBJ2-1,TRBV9,ASSANGGAYNEQF
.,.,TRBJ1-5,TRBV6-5,ASSQSGQSNQPQH
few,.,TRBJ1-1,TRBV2,ASSEAGVPNTEAF
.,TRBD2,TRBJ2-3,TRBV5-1,ASSLSREGSDTQY
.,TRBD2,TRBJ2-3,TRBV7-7,ASSPGTSGGDTQY
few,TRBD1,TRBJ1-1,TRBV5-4,ASSLGQGVNTEAF
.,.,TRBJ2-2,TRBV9,ASSVGLVGTGELF
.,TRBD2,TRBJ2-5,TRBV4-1,ASSQSLTSGGQETQY
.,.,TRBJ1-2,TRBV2,ASSEVGESGYT
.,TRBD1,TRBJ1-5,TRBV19,ASSPDRPSYSNQPQH
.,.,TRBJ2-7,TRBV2,ASRDLRGIDSSYEQY
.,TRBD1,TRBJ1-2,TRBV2,ASSRDRDTHGYT
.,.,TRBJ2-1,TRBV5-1,ASSLAGNNEQF
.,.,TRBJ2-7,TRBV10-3,AISESRGLGVPQQY
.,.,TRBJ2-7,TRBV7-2,ASSLTSSYEQY
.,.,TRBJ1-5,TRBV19,ASSKQGGDSNQPQH
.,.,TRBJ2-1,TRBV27,ASSWRTPVGGSVTYNEQF
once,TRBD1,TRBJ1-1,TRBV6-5,ASRSGRQGNTEAF
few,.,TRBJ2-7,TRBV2,ASIGSAFSTYEQY
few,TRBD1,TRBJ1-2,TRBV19,ASIQEGQGGGYT